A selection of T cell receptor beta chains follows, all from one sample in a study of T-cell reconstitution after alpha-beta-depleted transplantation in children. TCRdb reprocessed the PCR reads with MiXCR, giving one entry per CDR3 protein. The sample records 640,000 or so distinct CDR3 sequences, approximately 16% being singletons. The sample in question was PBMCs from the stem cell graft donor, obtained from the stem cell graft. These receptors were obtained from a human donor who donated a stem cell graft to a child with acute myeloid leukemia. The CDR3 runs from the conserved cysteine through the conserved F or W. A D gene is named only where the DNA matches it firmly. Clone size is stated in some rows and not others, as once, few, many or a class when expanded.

TGTGCCATCAGTGAGTCGATTGGCGCAGATACGCAGTATTTT | CAISESIGADTQYF | TRBV10-3 | - | TRBJ2-3 | many
TGCGCCAGCAGCCACACCAGTAATAGGTATGTGAACACTGAAGCTTTCTTT | CASSHTSNRYVNTEAFF | TRBV5-1 | - | TRBJ1-1 | few
TGCAGTGCTAGTAGGGGGTCGGCAGGGACGTTCTTC | CSASRGSAGTFF | TRBV20-1 | - | TRBJ2-1 | few
TGCAGTGCCGACGGTGCCCAGGACAGGGGATCACCCCTCCACTTT | CSADGAQDRGSPLHF | TRBV20-1 | TRBD1 | TRBJ1-6 | many
TGCAGTGCTAGAGCCGTAGCGGGGTTGGTTTATGAGCAGTTCTTC | CSARAVAGLVYEQFF | TRBV20-1 | TRBD2 | TRBJ2-1 | many
TGTGCCAGCAGCGAAGGGGGTGGCACTGAAGCTTTCTTT | CASSEGGGTEAFF | TRBV9 | - | TRBJ1-1 | many
TGTGCCAGCAGCGTAACCGGGACGCCGAGCTCTGGGGCCAACGTCCTGACTTTC | CASSVTGTPSSGANVLTF | TRBV7-2 | - | TRBJ2-6 | many
TGTGCCAGCAGCTTCGGACTAGGGGTAGAGACCCAGTACTTC | CASSFGLGVETQYF | TRBV7-2 | TRBD2 | TRBJ2-5 | -
TGTGCCAGCAGCCAAGATTACAGCGGGACTAGCGGGGGGATTACAGATACGCAGTATTTT | CASSQDYSGTSGGITDTQYF | TRBV4-2 | TRBD2 | TRBJ2-3 | many
TGCAGTGCTGTGGGGGGGCCTGAGCAGTACTTC | CSAVGGPEQYF | TRBV20-1 | - | TRBJ2-7 | few
TGTGCCAGCAATACTCTAGCGGGGGGCGCGAACACCGGGGAGCTGTTTTTT | CASNTLAGGANTGELFF | TRBV7-2 | TRBD2 | TRBJ2-2 | few
TGCAGTGCTAGGGGAAAAGCGGGCTTAGAGACCCAGTACTTC | CSARGKAGLETQYF | TRBV20-1 | - | TRBJ2-5 | few
TGCAGTGCCTCACCCTCGACAGCAACCTTTAATTCACCCCTCCACTTT | CSASPSTATFNSPLHF | TRBV20-1 | - | TRBJ1-6 | few
TGTGCCCGTCAGGGTGAGGGACAAGAGACCCAGTACTTC | CARQGEGQETQYF | TRBV25-1 | - | TRBJ2-5 | many
TGCGCCAGCAGCCAAGAAGTATTGGGGGGATCTACAGATACGCAGTATTTT | CASSQEVLGGSTDTQYF | TRBV4-3 | - | TRBJ2-3 | -
TGTGCCAGCAGCTCGCTAGCGGGGGGGCATGGCAATGAGCAGTTCTTC | CASSSLAGGHGNEQFF | TRBV11-1 | TRBD2 | TRBJ2-1 | -
TGTGCCTGGAGTGGATTAACAGAACTGAACACTGAAGCTTTCTTT | CAWSGLTELNTEAFF | TRBV30 | - | TRBJ1-1 | -
TGCAGTGCTAGGATCGCGGGGGGGACCTACAATGAGCAGTTCTTC | CSARIAGGTYNEQFF | TRBV20-1 | TRBD2 | TRBJ2-1 | many
TGTGCCAGCAGTACGGGGGAGCGCAATCAGCCCCAGCATTTT | CASSTGERNQPQHF | TRBV12-3/TRBV12-4 | - | TRBJ1-5 | -
TGCAGTGCTAGTATACAGGGGGCGAGCAATCAGCCCCAGCATTTT | CSASIQGASNQPQHF | TRBV20-1 | TRBD1 | TRBJ1-5 | many
TGTGCCAGCAGTTTCGGTGGGCATGGCTACACCTTC | CASSFGGHGYTF | TRBV12-3/TRBV12-4 | - | TRBJ1-2 | many
TGTGCCAGCAGCTTCCGGGGGGTACCCAATGAGCAGTTCTTC | CASSFRGVPNEQFF | TRBV7-9 | TRBD2 | TRBJ2-1 | -
TGTGCCAGCAGCTTAGTTACAGGGGGAACCTACGAGCAGTACTTC | CASSLVTGGTYEQYF | TRBV7-2 | TRBD1 | TRBJ2-7 | -
TGTGCCACCAGCTCAAAGAGGGGGGGCCTTTACAATGAGCAGTTCTTC | CATSSKRGGLYNEQFF | TRBV15 | - | TRBJ2-1 | -
TGTGCCACCAGTGATTCCGGGACAGGGGAAAGAAGCGAGCAGTACTTC | CATSDSGTGERSEQYF | TRBV24-1 | TRBD1 | TRBJ2-7 | many
TGTGCCATCAGTGAGACAGGGCCTGAAGCTTTCTTT | CAISETGPEAFF | TRBV10-3 | - | TRBJ1-1 | many
TGTGCCAGCACCCACGGGCCGACCCAAGAGACCCAGTACTTC | CASTHGPTQETQYF | TRBV11-2 | - | TRBJ2-5 | few
TGCAGTGCAATTCTGGGTCGCACAGATACGCAGTATTTT | CSAILGRTDTQYF | TRBV20-1 | - | TRBJ2-3 | many
TGTGCCAGCAGTTTAGCTTCTGGGTCTCCGCTGAACACTGAAGCTTTCTTT | CASSLASGSPLNTEAFF | TRBV12-3/TRBV12-4 | - | TRBJ1-1 | many
TGTGCCAGCAGTGACTTCGGCGGGGGTGGTAATTCACCCCTCCACTTT | CASSDFGGGGNSPLHF | TRBV6-1 | - | TRBJ1-6 | many
TGTGCCAGCAGCTCCGGACTAGCGATGGGAGAGACCCAGTACTTC | CASSSGLAMGETQYF | TRBV11-2 | TRBD2 | TRBJ2-5 | -
TGTGCCAGCAGCCCTGGGGGGAGGGGCAATGAGCAGTTCTTC | CASSPGGRGNEQFF | TRBV12-3/TRBV12-4 | TRBD2 | TRBJ2-1 | many
TGTGCCAGCAGTTACGCCCCCGAGCAGCCCCAGCATTTT | CASSYAPEQPQHF | TRBV6-6 | - | TRBJ1-5 | -
TGTGCCAGCAGCTTAGTTCAGGACGGGTTCTATGGCTACACCTTC | CASSLVQDGFYGYTF | TRBV7-2 | - | TRBJ1-2 | -
TGCAGCGCCCGGGACATTTTGGATGAGTACTTC | CSARDILDEYF | TRBV29-1 | - | TRBJ2-4 | many
TGCAGTGCTAGAGGTCCCTTTGGCTACACCTTC | CSARGPFGYTF | TRBV20-1 | - | TRBJ1-2 | many
TGTGCCACCAGAAAGGACAGGGTCGACACCGGGGAGCTGTTTTTT | CATRKDRVDTGELFF | TRBV15 | TRBD1 | TRBJ2-2 | -
TGTGCCAGCAGTTACCAGGGACAGCTCCTGGAGCAGTACTTC | CASSYQGQLLEQYF | TRBV6-5 | TRBD1 | TRBJ2-7 | many
TGTGCCAGCAGCTTAGCTGGGAGGGACACCGGGGAGCTGTTTTTT | CASSLAGRDTGELFF | TRBV7-7 | TRBD2 | TRBJ2-2 | many
TGCAGCGTACTGCTCAGGGGGCTTGTCTACGAGCAGTACTTC | CSVLLRGLVYEQYF | TRBV29-1 | TRBD1 | TRBJ2-7 | many
TGTGCCAGCTTAGCAGGGAACACCGGGGAGCTGTTTTTT | CASLAGNTGELFF | TRBV2 | - | TRBJ2-2 | -
TGTGCCAGCAGCTTAGGGGCCGGGACCTACAATGAGCAGTTCTTC | CASSLGAGTYNEQFF | TRBV7-6 | - | TRBJ2-1 | -
TGCGCCAGCAGCCAAGATGAGATGCGGATATCAAACTACGAGCAGTACTTC | CASSQDEMRISNYEQYF | TRBV4-1 | - | TRBJ2-7 | once
TGCGCCAGCAGCAAATTACAGGGGTCCCAAGAGACCCAGTACTTC | CASSKLQGSQETQYF | TRBV5-1 | TRBD1 | TRBJ2-5 | few
TGTGCCACCAGCAGAGAGGGTAATAATTCACCCCTCCACTTT | CATSREGNNSPLHF | TRBV15 | - | TRBJ1-6 | many
TGTGCCAGCAGCAAAGAGGGACAGGAGGAGGGGAACACTGAAGCTTTCTTT | CASSKEGQEEGNTEAFF | TRBV21-1 | - | TRBJ1-1 | few
TGCAGCGTTGAAAGGACGGCATACAATGAGCAGTTCTTC | CSVERTAYNEQFF | TRBV29-1 | - | TRBJ2-1 | -
TGTGCCAGCAGGCCGGGACAGCGGCAGTTCTTC | CASRPGQRQFF | TRBV7-9 | TRBD1 | TRBJ2-1 | many
TGCAGTGCTAGTATGGGAGCAGGAATTAGCACAGATACGCAGTATTTT | CSASMGAGISTDTQYF | TRBV20-1 | - | TRBJ2-3 | -
TGCAGTGCTAGCTCGACACCGTACCAAGAGACCCAGTACTTC | CSASSTPYQETQYF | TRBV20-1 | - | TRBJ2-5 | many
TGTGCCAGCAGCGCCGGACAGGGGCCCACAACTAATGAAAAACTGTTTTTT | CASSAGQGPTTNEKLFF | TRBV9 | TRBD1 | TRBJ1-4 | -
TGCGCCAGCAGCTTTAAGCGGGGGGGCCTTGGAGATACGCAGTATTTT | CASSFKRGGLGDTQYF | TRBV5-1 | TRBD2 | TRBJ2-3 | -
TGTGCCAGCAGCCCGTCTCGGTCCCAGTTCTTC | CASSPSRSQFF | TRBV11-1 | - | TRBJ2-1 | few
TGTGCCAGCAGCTTAGTCTCGGGACTAGCGGGGGGGAATGAGCAGTTCTTC | CASSLVSGLAGGNEQFF | TRBV13 | TRBD2 | TRBJ2-1 | few
TGCGCCAGCAGCCAAGCCCAGGGGGCGGATGCTTTCTTT | CASSQAQGADAFF | TRBV4-3 | TRBD1 | TRBJ1-1 | -
TGCAGTGCTCTCCCGGGACAGGGGGCCCCGAGCTCCGACAATGAGCAGTTCTTC | CSALPGQGAPSSDNEQFF | TRBV20-1 | TRBD1 | TRBJ2-1 | -
TGCTGTGCCACGACTAGGAAAAGCGGGGGGGCCGCAGAGACCCAGTACTTC | CCATTRKSGGAAETQYF | TRBV20-1 | TRBD2 | TRBJ2-5 | -
TGTGCCAGCAGTTTAGCGCTAGGGGCAGGGGGCCAGAACGAGCAGTACTTC | CASSLALGAGGQNEQYF | TRBV12-3/TRBV12-4 | TRBD1 | TRBJ2-7 | -
TGTGCCAGCAGTTACTCGCCAGGGCAAGGAAACACCATATATTTT | CASSYSPGQGNTIYF | TRBV6-5 | - | TRBJ1-3 | many
TGTGCCACCAGCAGAGTGCCGGGACAGCAAGAGACCCAGTACTTC | CATSRVPGQQETQYF | TRBV15 | TRBD1 | TRBJ2-5 | many